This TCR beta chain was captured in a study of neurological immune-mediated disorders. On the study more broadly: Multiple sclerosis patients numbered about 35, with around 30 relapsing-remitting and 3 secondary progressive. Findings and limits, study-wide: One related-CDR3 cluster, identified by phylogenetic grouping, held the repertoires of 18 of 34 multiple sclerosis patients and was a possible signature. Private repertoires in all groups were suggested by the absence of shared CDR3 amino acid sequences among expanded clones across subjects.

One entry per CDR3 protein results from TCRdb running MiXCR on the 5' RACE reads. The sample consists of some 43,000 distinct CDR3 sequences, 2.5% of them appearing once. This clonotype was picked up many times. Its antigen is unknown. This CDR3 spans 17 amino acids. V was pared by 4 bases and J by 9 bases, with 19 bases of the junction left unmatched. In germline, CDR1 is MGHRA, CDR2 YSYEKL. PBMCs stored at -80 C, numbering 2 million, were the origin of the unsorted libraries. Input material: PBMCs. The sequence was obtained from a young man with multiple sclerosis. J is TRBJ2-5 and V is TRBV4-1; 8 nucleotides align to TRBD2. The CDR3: CASSLPGGTSGLGAQYF. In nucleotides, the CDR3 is TGCGCCAGCAGCCTCCCGGGGGGGACTAGTGGGTTGGGGGCCCAGTACTTC.